The source of this T cell receptor (beta chain) is a study of blood T cell repertoires in COVID-19. Turning to the study itself: COVID-19 samples collected from the United States, Italy and Spain covered acute and convalescent phases. The analysed material was cDNA or gDNA that came from T cells, B-cell-depleted T cells, or PBMCs.

In the study's own analysis: Amplification of reference gene primers was used by the study to estimate nucleated cell counts. The protocol was immunoSEQ multiplex PCR, while the TCRdb copy is restricted to in-frame clones and leaves out a portion. Clonal size and the V and J genes are those of that table, whereas D and trimming came from the DNA. This sample has some 530,000 clones; 80% to 90% occur once, and the top ten carry approximately 2.9%. Between the trimmed V and J ends, which lost 6 bases and 1 base, there was a span of 21 bases. CDR3 length: 17 residues. The V gene's germline CDR1 is LNHDA and CDR2 SQIVND (reference sequence).

V and J are TRBV19 and TRBJ1-2, with D possibly being TRBD1 (5 bases). Material for sequencing was peripheral blood. This TCR was sampled from a human donor in a cohort sampled during active COVID-19. CDR3 nucleotide sequence: TGTGCCAGTAGCCACCGGGCGGCAGGGTTGGGTAACTATGGCTACACCTTC. Its protein product is CASSHRAAGLGNYGYTF.